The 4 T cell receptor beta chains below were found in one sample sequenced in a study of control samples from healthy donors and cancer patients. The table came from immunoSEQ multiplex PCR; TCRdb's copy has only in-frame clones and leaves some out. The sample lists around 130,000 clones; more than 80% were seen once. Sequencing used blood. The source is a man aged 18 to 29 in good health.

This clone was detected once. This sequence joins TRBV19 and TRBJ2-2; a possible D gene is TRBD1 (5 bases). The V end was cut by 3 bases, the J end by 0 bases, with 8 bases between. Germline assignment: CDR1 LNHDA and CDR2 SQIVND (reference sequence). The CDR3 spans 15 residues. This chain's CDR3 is CASSIGAANTGELFF. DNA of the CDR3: TGTGCCAGTAGTATTGGGGCCGCGAACACCGGGGAGCTGTTTTTT.

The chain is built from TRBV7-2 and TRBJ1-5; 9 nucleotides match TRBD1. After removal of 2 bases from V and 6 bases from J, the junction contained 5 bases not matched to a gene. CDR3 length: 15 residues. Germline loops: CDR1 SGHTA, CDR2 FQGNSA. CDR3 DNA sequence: TGTGCCAGCAGCTTATGGACAGGGGTGGGTCAGCCCCAGCATTTT. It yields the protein CASSLWTGVGQPQHF.

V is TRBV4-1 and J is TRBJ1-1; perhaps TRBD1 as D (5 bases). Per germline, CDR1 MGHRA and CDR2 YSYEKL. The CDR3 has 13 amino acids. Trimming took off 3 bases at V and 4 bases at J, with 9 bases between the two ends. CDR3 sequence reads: CASSHSQGTEAFF. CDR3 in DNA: TGCGCCAGCAGCCATTCGCAGGGCACTGAAGCTTTCTTT.

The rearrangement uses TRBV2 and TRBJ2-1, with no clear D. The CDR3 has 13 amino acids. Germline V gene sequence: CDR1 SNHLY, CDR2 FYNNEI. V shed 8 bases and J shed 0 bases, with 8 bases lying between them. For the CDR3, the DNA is TGTGCCAGCGTCGGGTCCTCCTACAATGAGCAGTTCTTC. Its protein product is CASVGSSYNEQFF.